This T cell receptor (beta chain) was observed in a study of blood T cells in healthy people across ages. The use of a sample-barcoded 5' primer and a J-beta primer mix characterized a second PCR of about 7 to 12 cycles. TCRdb analysed the 5' RACE reads with MiXCR anew, one entry per CDR3 protein. The data hold around 990,000 distinct CDR3 sequences, with roughly two fifths observed a single time. About this clonotype: The junction shows a germline mismatch at one end, possibly a read error.

Sequenced material: blood. The source of this sequence is a man aged 18 to 29 in good health.

The CDR3 DNA reads as TGTGCCAGCAGCCCCCAGTCGAGCTCTGGAAACACCTTATATTTT. It codes for CASSPQSSSGNTLYF. The rearrangement uses TRBV12-3 or TRBV12-4 and TRBJ1-3; no firm D call. The CDR3 is made up of 15 amino acids.